Listed here is a single T cell receptor beta chain. The antigen is undetermined. Between the trimmed V and J ends, which lost 3 bases and 3 bases, there was a span of 10 bases. Germline loops: CDR1 SGDLS, CDR2 YYNGEE. The CDR3 runs 14 residues. This entry is derived from a study of shared clonotypes between healthy human individuals. TCRdb's table, derived via immunoSEQ multiplex PCR, lists solely in-frame clones and lacks some. This table has a few million clones, roughly nine tenths appearing once. Study-wide findings and caveats: Sampling involved blood alone; tissue repertoires likely differ. Memory subsets had estimated richness that was generally smaller than that of naive subsets. Naive CD4 clonotype sharing across a handful of donors was about 5.3%.

The V call is TRBV9, the J call TRBJ2-1; D is unresolved. Material: naive CD4+ T cells sorted from blood. Specified subset: CD45RA+ positively selected. The sequence was obtained from a man younger than 35 in good health. CDR3 residues: CASSASTRYNEQFF. The CDR3, as DNA: TGTGCCAGCAGCGCCTCGACACGCTACAATGAGCAGTTCTTC. Filled out from reference TRBV9 and TRBJ2-1, the complete variable domain reads DSGVTQTPKHLITATGQRVTLRCSPRSGDLSVYWYQQSLDQGLQFLIQYYNGEERAKGNILERFSAQQFPDLHSELNLSSLELGDSALYFCASSASTRYNEQFFGPGTRLTVL.